Each of the 29 T cell receptor beta chains below was sequenced from the same sample in a study of shared T cell receptors in the human thymus. Produced via immunoSEQ multiplex PCR; TCRdb's table is partial and in-frame only. The table lists some 720,000 clones, roughly 90% of them singletons, with 0.008% to 0.011% in the top ten. These sequences were also reported in another study, on human thymus T cells.

What was sequenced was thymocytes. The source is a boy in the first two years of life with a congenital heart defect.

The DNA of the CDR3 is TGTGCCAGCAGCCAAGAGAGTTCTAGCGCCTACGCCGGGCCTCGCTACAATGAGCAGTTCTTC. Protein product: CASSQESSSAYAGPRYNEQFF. The gene calls are TRBV14 and TRBJ2-1; possibly TRBD2 for D (6 bases). V was cut by 0 bases and J by 3 bases, with 27 bases left in between. Germline V lookup: CDR1 SGHDN, CDR2 FVKESK. This CDR3 comprises 21 residues.

The chain joins TRBV10-2 to TRBJ2-3; 9 bases are a match to TRBD2. From germline, CDR1 is WSHSY and CDR2 SAAADI. The CDR3 runs to 14 residues. V shed 0 bases, J shed 5 bases, and the junction held 0 bases outside the gene matches. CDR3 coding DNA: TGCGCCAGCAGTGAGTCAGCGGGAGGAGATACGCAGTATTTT. This sequence encodes CASSESAGGDTQYF.

The V gene is TRBV19, the J gene TRBJ2-7; perhaps TRBD1 as D (6 bases). Germline V gene data show CDR1 as LNHDA and CDR2 as SQIVND (reference sequence). Trimming removed 5 bases at V and 5 bases at J, with 16 bases between. CDR3 size: 14 residues. CDR3 in DNA: TGTGCCAGTAGTGCCGCAAACTCAGGGGACGAGCAGTACTTC. Its translation: CASSAANSGDEQYF.

J is TRBJ2-7 and V is TRBV25-1, with 16 bases aligning to TRBD2. CDR1 and CDR2 from the germline V gene are MGHDK and SYGVNS. V shed 3 bases and J 2 bases; nucleotides not matched to a gene: 7. This CDR3 has 18 amino acids. In DNA, the CDR3 is TGTGCCAGCAGTGACCCCCCTGGGACTAGCGGGAGGGCCTACGAGCAGTACTTC. Protein: CASSDPPGTSGRAYEQYF.

The chain recombines TRBV4-2 with TRBJ2-2; 9 nucleotides line up with TRBD2. Trimming took 2 bases from V and 6 from J; bases not matched to a gene: 13. Germline CDR1 is LGHNA and CDR2 is YNFKEQ. There are 18 residues in the CDR3. The CDR3 is CASSQFLTGLAFPGELFF. As DNA, the CDR3 is TGTGCCAGCAGCCAATTTCTGACCGGACTAGCGTTTCCCGGGGAGCTGTTTTTT.

This clone showed up just a few times. CDR3 amino acids: CASSEAERGPYEQYF. CDR3 DNA sequence: TGTGCCAGCAGTGAGGCGGAGCGAGGCCCCTACGAGCAGTACTTC. This rearrangement joins TRBV2 to TRBJ2-7; no firm D call. The V gene lost 3 bases and the J gene lost 2 bases, with 14 bases spanning the gap. CDR1 and CDR2 (germline): SNHLY, FYNNEI. The CDR3 consists of 15 residues.

The V and J genes are TRBV19 and TRBJ2-7; D possibly corresponds to TRBD1 (6 bases). V lost 3 bases and J lost 2, with 14 bases in between. The length of the CDR3 is 15 residues. Germline V gives CDR1 LNHDA, CDR2 SQIVND (reference sequence). DNA for the CDR3: TGTGCCAGTAGTATCGGGACACCGGGTCCCTACGAGCAGTACTTC. Protein: CASSIGTPGPYEQYF. The full variable domain, rest sourced from reference TRBV19 and TRBJ2-7, is DGGITQSPKYLFRKEGQNVTLSCEQNLNHDAMYWYRQDPGQGLRLIYYSQIVNDFQKGDIAEGYSVSREKKESFPLTVTSAQKNPTAFYLCASSIGTPGPYEQYFGPGTRLTVT.

This clone was detected only once. The chain carries TRBV5-1 and TRBJ1-1; weak D call: TRBD1 (5 bases). This CDR3 region has 15 residues. The ends were cut back, 6 bases at V and 2 bases at J, with 17 bases in the middle. Per the germline V gene, CDR1 is SGHRS and CDR2 is YFSETQ. The CDR3 region is CASTAGGGDNTEAFF. The DNA of the CDR3 is TGCGCCAGCACCGCGGGGGGGGGAGACAACACTGAAGCTTTCTTT.

The chain joins TRBV7-2 to TRBJ2-7; D may be TRBD2 (6 bases). V lost 3 bases to trimming and J lost 3 bases, with 12 bases between them. This CDR3 region has 14 residues. CDR1 and CDR2 from the germline V gene are SGHTA and FQGNSA. CDR3 protein: CASSFGGTGYEQYF. Here the CDR3 DNA reads TGTGCCAGCAGCTTCGGCGGGACCGGCTACGAGCAGTACTTC.

The V call is TRBV27, the J call TRBJ1-2; 8 nucleotides agree with TRBD1. This CDR3 is built from 16 residues. The germline CDR1 and CDR2 sequences are MNHEY and SMNVEV (reference sequence). J gave up 3 bases and V 3 bases, and 9 bases lay outside the gene matches. CDR3 sequence (DNA): TGTGCCAGCAGTTTTCATAACCAGGGGGCGGACTATGGCTACACCTTC. Translated: CASSFHNQGADYGYTF.

CDR3 protein: CASAPNRGPYVLTF. CDR3 sequence (DNA): TGTGCCAGCGCTCCGAACAGGGGGCCCTACGTCCTGACTTTC. The V and J genes are TRBV27 and TRBJ2-6, with 9 bases matching TRBD1. Germline loops: CDR1 MNHEY, CDR2 SMNVEV (reference sequence). The CDR3 sequence is 14 residues long. V gave up 8 bases and J gave up 11 bases; unmatched junction bases: 10.

The chain joins TRBV29-1 to TRBJ2-7; D may be TRBD2 (5 bases). The CDR3 loop spans 12 amino acids. Trimming took 6 bases from V and 3 from J, leaving 12 bases between them. Germline-derived CDR1 and CDR2 are SQVTM and ANQGSEA. DNA of the CDR3: TGCAGCGTCCAGGACTGGGTCTACGAGCAGTACTTC. Translating it yields CSVQDWVYEQYF.

The chain uses TRBV19 and TRBJ2-6; D may be TRBD2 (6 bases). The CDR3 has 17 amino acids. V lost 3 bases and J lost 0, with 12 bases in between. Germline V gene lookup returns CDR1 LNHDA and CDR2 SQIVND (reference sequence). CDR3 residues: CASSISGRSSGANVLTF. CDR3 DNA: TGTGCCAGTAGTATCTCAGGGAGGAGCTCTGGGGCCAACGTCCTGACTTTC.

The V gene is TRBV6-1, the J gene TRBJ1-4, with D maybe TRBD1 (5 bases). Germline V gives CDR1 MNHNS, CDR2 SASEGT. Trimming pared 4 bases from V and 3 bases from J, leaving 15 bases between. The CDR3 spans 16 residues. The CDR3 here is CASSGAGYVANEKLFF. The DNA of the CDR3 is TGTGCCAGCAGTGGGGCAGGGTATGTCGCTAATGAAAAACTGTTTTTT.

The gene calls are TRBV27 and TRBJ1-5; unclear D gene. The CDR3 has 13 residues. The germline gives CDR1 MNHEY, CDR2 SMNVEV (reference sequence). V was cut by 6 bases and J by 3 bases, with 9 bases left in between. The CDR3 protein is CASSSLPNQPQHF. The CDR3 coding sequence is TGTGCCAGCAGCTCTCTCCCCAATCAGCCCCAGCATTTT.

V gene TRBV29-1 combines with J gene TRBJ2-5, with TRBD1 matching over 9 bases. Germline CDR1 and CDR2: SQVTM and ANQGSEA. The CDR3 has 17 residues. V was pared by 2 bases and J by 2 bases, with 12 bases of the junction left unmatched. CDR3 sequence (DNA): TGCAGCGTTGAATGTGGGTGGGACAGGGCGCATCAAGAGACCCAGTACTTC. Translating it yields CSVECGWDRAHQETQYF.

The gene calls are TRBV5-6 and TRBJ2-7; D possibly corresponds to TRBD2 (5 bases). Germline values: CDR1 SGHDT, CDR2 YYEEEE. The ends were cut back, 0 bases at V and 0 bases at J, with 22 bases in the middle. This CDR3 has 19 residues. CDR3 coding DNA: TGTGCCAGCAGCTTGGATGGAGGAGGCGGGCCCTCCTCCTCCTACGAGCAGTACTTC. Protein product: CASSLDGGGGPSSSYEQYF.

The chain has TRBV13 and TRBJ2-5; a weak D match, TRBD2 (8 bases). V was trimmed by 3 bases and J by 4 bases, leaving 15 bases between them. Germline V gives CDR1 PRHDT, CDR2 FYEKMQ (reference sequence). The CDR3 totals 15 residues. The CDR3 region is CASSFEGAGGETQYF. Here the CDR3 DNA reads TGTGCCAGCAGCTTCGAGGGGGCGGGAGGAGAGACCCAGTACTTC.

This sequence joins TRBV6-5 and TRBJ2-1, with TRBD2 as a possible D gene (6 bases). The CDR3 has 13 amino acids. V was shortened by 5 bases and J by 9 bases, with 14 bases between the two germline ends. CDR1 is MNHEY and CDR2 is SVGAGI in the germline V gene. The CDR3 DNA follows: TGTGCCAGCAGTGCAGGGACTTATAGTGAGCAGTTCTTC. It translates to CASSAGTYSEQFF.

J is TRBJ2-3 and V is TRBV10-2, with 13 bases that match TRBD2. The CDR3 is made up of 15 amino acids. Trimming removed 6 bases from V and 5 bases from J; junction bases left unmatched: 5. Germline lookup yields CDR1 WSHSY and CDR2 SAAADI. In DNA, the CDR3 is TGCGCCAGCAGAGGACTAGCGGGAGCAGGAGATACGCAGTATTTT. Translation gives CASRGLAGAGDTQYF.

This rearrangement joins TRBV29-1 to TRBJ2-1; 7 bases agree with TRBD1. Germline CDR1 SQVTM, CDR2 ANQGSEA. The CDR3 is made up of 17 amino acids. J lost 0 bases, V lost 7 bases, and 15 bases had no gene match. The CDR3 coding sequence is TGCAGCGCCGGGACAGATCTTGGGAGACCCTCCTACAATGAGCAGTTCTTC. This codes for CSAGTDLGRPSYNEQFF.

V and J are TRBV2 and TRBJ1-1, with 7 bases fitting TRBD1. The germline gives CDR1 SNHLY, CDR2 FYNNEI. The CDR3 is 14 amino acids. Trimming at V came to 3 bases and at J to 4 bases, leaving 5 bases not matched to a gene. This CDR3 reads CASSDPTGATEAFF. In DNA, the CDR3 is TGTGCCAGCAGTGACCCAACAGGGGCCACTGAAGCTTTCTTT.

This chain uses TRBV28 with TRBJ1-1; no clear D. The CDR3 length is 14 residues. Germline V gene data show CDR1 as MDHEN and CDR2 as SYDVKM. V lost 6 bases to trimming and J lost 10 bases, with 21 bases between them. CDR3 DNA: TGTGCCAGCAGGGCACCCTTTCTAGCTGGGGTAGCTTTCTTT. Protein product: CASRAPFLAGVAFF.

The gene calls are TRBV27 and TRBJ2-3; maybe TRBD2 (5 bases). The CDR3 spans 16 residues. The germline V gene has CDR1 MNHEY and CDR2 SMNVEV (reference sequence). The germline V and J ends were trimmed by 4 bases and 2 bases, with 16 bases remaining between them. The CDR3 spells CASSSLADFATDTQYF. The DNA of the CDR3 is TGTGCCAGCAGTTCTCTTGCGGACTTCGCCACAGATACGCAGTATTTT.

The chain combines TRBV14 with TRBJ2-3, with 10 bases lining up with TRBD2. The V gene's germline CDR1 is SGHDN and CDR2 FVKESK. V lost 5 bases to trimming and J lost 1 base; unmatched junction nucleotides: 24. The CDR3 is 22 residues long. The CDR3 DNA sequence: TGTGCCAGCAGCTGCCGGCCTATAGCGGGAGGTTATATTCGGGTTCGCACAGATACGCAGTATTTT. This gives the protein CASSCRPIAGGYIRVRTDTQYF.

The chain carries TRBV9 and TRBJ2-1; 9 bases are shared with TRBD2. The germline V gene encodes CDR1 SGDLS and CDR2 YYNGEE. The CDR3 consists of 16 residues. The junction had 14 bases not matched to a gene; V was cut back by 4 bases and J by 9 bases. The CDR3, as DNA: TGTGCCAGCAGCTATCATGAGGAGCGGGAGGAACCTGAGCAGTTCTTC. It encodes CASSYHEEREEPEQFF.

This chain connects TRBV4-1 to TRBJ2-7, with TRBD2 matching over 11 bases. Germline CDR1 MGHRA, CDR2 YSYEKL. After removal of 5 bases from V and 3 bases from J, the junction contained 12 bases not matched to a gene. The CDR3 length is 17 residues. The CDR3 is CASSVRETSGAIYEQYF. CDR3 coding DNA: TGCGCCAGCAGCGTACGTGAGACTAGCGGGGCCATCTACGAGCAGTACTTC.

This rearrangement joins TRBV14 to TRBJ1-4; a possible D gene is TRBD1 (6 bases). The CDR3 runs to 16 residues. V was clipped by 1 base and J by 4 bases, with 13 bases between them. Germline V gene lookup returns CDR1 SGHDN and CDR2 FVKESK. CDR3 coding DNA: TGTGCCAGCAGCCAAGCAGGGGTTAGAGTTAATGAAAAACTGTTTTTT. Its protein product is CASSQAGVRVNEKLFF. The full variable domain, its missing parts supplied by reference TRBV14 and TRBJ1-4, is EAGVTQFPSHSVIEKGQTVTLRCDPISGHDNLYWYRRVMGKEIKFLLHFVKESKQDESGMPNNRFLAERTGGTYSTLKVQPAELEDSGVYFCASSQAGVRVNEKLFFGSGTQLSVL.

The rearrangement joins TRBV5-8 to TRBJ2-7; 11 nucleotides line up with TRBD1. Trimming removed 5 bases from V and 3 bases from J; junction bases left unmatched: 1. Germline CDR1 and CDR2: SGHTS and YDEGEE. The CDR3 is 13 amino acids. As DNA, the CDR3 is TGTGCCAGCAGGGACAGGGGGCTCTACGAGCAGTACTTC. It is translated as CASRDRGLYEQYF.